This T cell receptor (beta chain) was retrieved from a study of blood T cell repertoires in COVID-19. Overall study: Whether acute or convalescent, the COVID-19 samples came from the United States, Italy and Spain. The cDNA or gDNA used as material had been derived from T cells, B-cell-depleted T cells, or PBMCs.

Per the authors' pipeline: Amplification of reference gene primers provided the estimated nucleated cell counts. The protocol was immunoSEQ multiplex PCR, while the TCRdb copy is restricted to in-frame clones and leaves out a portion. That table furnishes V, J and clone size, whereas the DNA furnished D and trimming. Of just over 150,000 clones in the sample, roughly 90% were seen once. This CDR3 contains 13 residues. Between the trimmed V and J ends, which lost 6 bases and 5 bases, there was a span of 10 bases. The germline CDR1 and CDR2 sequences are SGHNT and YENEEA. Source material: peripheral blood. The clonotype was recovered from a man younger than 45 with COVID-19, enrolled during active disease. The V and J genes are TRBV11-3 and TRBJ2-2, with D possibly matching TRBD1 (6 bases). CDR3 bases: TGTGCCAGCAGTTCTGGACAGACCGGGGAGCTGTTTTTT. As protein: CASSSGQTGELFF.